This entry lists 31 T cell receptor beta chains sequenced from one sample in a study of PD-L1 blockade in urothelial cancer. Time point indicated: peripheral blood 6 weeks after treatment start. Libraries were prepared by immunoSEQ multiplex PCR; TCRdb keeps only in-frame clonotypes and omits some of them. The table records approximately 110,000 clones, approximately 90% of them present only once. This specimen was PBMCs, taken around atezolizumab (anti-PD-L1) treatment. The source of these receptors is a man between 60 and 75 years old with urothelial cancer.

This chain joins TRBV18 and TRBJ1-1, with D possibly matching TRBD1 (6 bases). Germline V gene lookup returns CDR1 KGHSH and CDR2 LQKENI. The CDR3 extends over 14 amino acids. V dropped 3 bases and J dropped 2 bases, with 10 bases sitting between them. The CDR3, as DNA: TGTGCCAGCTCACCTCGGACAGAAAACACTGAAGCTTTCTTT. It codes for CASSPRTENTEAFF.

The CDR3 region has the DNA TGCGCCAGCAGTGTTGCGGGGGGGACCGGGGAGCTGTTTTTT. Its protein is CASSVAGGTGELFF. The chain recombines TRBV10-1 with TRBJ2-2; TRBD2 aligns across 9 bases. Trimming at V came to 4 bases and at J to 5 bases, leaving 2 bases not matched to a gene. The CDR3 runs 14 residues. Germline-derived CDR1 and CDR2 are WNHNN and SYGVQD (reference sequence).

The V call is TRBV11-2, the J call TRBJ2-7, with a possible D match to TRBD1 (6 bases). From germline, CDR1 is SGHAT and CDR2 FQNNGV. This CDR3 is 14 amino acids long. With 5 bases removed from V and 0 bases from J, the gap between germline ends came to 11 bases. The CDR3 DNA reads as TGTGCCAGCAGCCTGGACAGTACCTCCTACGAGCAGTACTTC. It specifies CASSLDSTSYEQYF.

The rearrangement joins TRBV30 to TRBJ2-7; no clear D. CDR3 size: 13 residues. Germline CDR1 is GTSNPN and CDR2 is SVGIG (reference sequence). The V gene lost 1 base and the J gene lost 0 bases, with 7 bases spanning the gap. CDR3 residues: CAWSGVPSYEQYF. As DNA, the CDR3 is TGTGCCTGGAGTGGCGTTCCCTCCTACGAGCAGTACTTC. Combining the CDR3 with reference TRBV30 and TRBJ2-7 gives the whole variable domain SQTIHQWPATLVQPVGSPLSLECTVEGTSNPNLYWYRQAAGRGLQLLFYSVGIGQISSEVPQNLSASRPQDRQFILSSKKLLLSDSGFYLCAWSGVPSYEQYFGPGTRLTVT.

The rearrangement joins TRBV5-1 to TRBJ2-5, with D maybe TRBD1 (6 bases). The CDR3 extends over 16 amino acids. Germline lookup yields CDR1 SGHRS and CDR2 YFSETQ. Trimming cost V 1 base and J 2 bases, with 15 bases left between them. This CDR3 is CASSLNPADRQETQYF. The CDR3 nucleotides read TGCGCCAGCAGCTTGAACCCCGCGGACAGACAAGAGACCCAGTACTTC.

The rearrangement uses TRBV7-2 and TRBJ2-7, with TRBD2 matching 15 bases. This CDR3 is 17 amino acids long. J was trimmed by 0 bases and V by 3 bases; bases with no gene match: 3. Looked up from germline, CDR1 is SGHTA and CDR2 is FQGNSA. The CDR3 is CASSLGLAGGASYEQYF. Here the CDR3 DNA reads TGTGCCAGCAGCTTGGGACTAGCGGGAGGTGCCTCCTACGAGCAGTACTTC.

The chain uses TRBV5-6 and TRBJ2-2, with D possibly being TRBD2 (5 bases). The CDR3 totals 16 residues. Germline loops: CDR1 SGHDT, CDR2 YYEEEE. Trimming stripped 3 bases from V and 2 bases from J, with 14 bases between. Written as DNA, the CDR3 is TGTGCCAGCAGCTCGGCGGGCCGGACCAACACCGGGGAGCTGTTTTTT. This translates into CASSSAGRTNTGELFF.

This rearrangement joins TRBV7-8 to TRBJ2-1; D not certain. The CDR3 is 16 amino acids. From germline, CDR1 is SGHVS and CDR2 FQNEAQ. With 1 base removed from V and 8 bases from J, the gap between germline ends came to 18 bases. The CDR3 region is CASSLGGNLRSDEQFF. In DNA form, the CDR3 reads TGTGCCAGCAGCTTAGGCGGTAACCTTAGGTCCGATGAGCAGTTCTTC.

This CDR3 reads CASSLATATYEQYF. The DNA of the CDR3 is TGTGCCAGCAGCTTAGCGACAGCAACCTACGAGCAGTACTTC. V gene TRBV7-8 combines with J gene TRBJ2-7; TRBD1 might be the D (5 bases). The V end was cut by 0 bases, the J end by 2 bases, with 8 bases between. Germline lookup yields CDR1 SGHVS and CDR2 FQNEAQ. The CDR3 has 14 amino acids. Filled out from reference TRBV7-8 and TRBJ2-7, the complete variable domain reads GAGVSQSPRYKVAKRGQDVALRCDPISGHVSLFWYQQALGQGPEFLTYFQNEAQLDKSGLPSDRFFAERPEGSVSTLKIQRTQQEDSAVYLCASSLATATYEQYFGPGTRLTVT.

This chain links TRBV9 with TRBJ1-3; D possibly corresponds to TRBD1 (5 bases). Germline assignment: CDR1 SGDLS and CDR2 YYNGEE. This CDR3 contains 13 residues. The V end was cut by 7 bases, the J end by 3 bases, with 11 bases between. The CDR3 region has the DNA TGTGCCAGCGGGCGGGGCGATGGAAACACCATATATTTT. Translated, it gives CASGRGDGNTIYF.

The CDR3 loop reads CASSYNRAQPQHF. The CDR3 nucleotides read TGTGCCAGCAGTTATAACAGGGCACAGCCCCAGCATTTT. The rearrangement links TRBV6-5 to TRBJ1-5, with D perhaps TRBD1 (6 bases). This CDR3 spans 13 amino acids. V was trimmed by 3 bases and J by 7 bases, leaving 10 bases between them. Germline V CDR1 and CDR2: MNHEY, SVGAGI.

There are a few counts of this clone. The chain carries TRBV7-2 and TRBJ2-7, with 7 bases identical to TRBD1. With V trimmed by 2 bases and J by 5 bases, 9 bases remained unmatched. The CDR3 consists of 15 residues. Germline values: CDR1 SGHTA, CDR2 FQGNSA. The CDR3 sequence is CASSLLVTGPHEQYF. The CDR3 region has the DNA TGTGCCAGCAGCTTACTCGTGACAGGGCCCCACGAGCAGTACTTC.

The J gene is TRBJ1-1, the V gene TRBV7-2, with D perhaps TRBD1 (5 bases). Germline-derived CDR1 and CDR2 are SGHTA and FQGNSA. V gave up 3 bases and J gave up 4 bases, with 9 bases separating them. This CDR3 region has 13 residues. This CDR3 is CASSFQGSTEAFF. DNA of the CDR3: TGTGCCAGCAGCTTTCAGGGTAGCACTGAAGCTTTCTTT.

The chain combines TRBV9 with TRBJ2-7; TRBD1 aligns across 10 bases. The V segment lost 4 bases and the J segment 2 bases; nucleotides outside the gene matches: 3. CDR3 length: 14 residues. Per germline, CDR1 SGDLS and CDR2 YYNGEE. This CDR3 reads CASSLGQGAYEQYF. CDR3 DNA sequence: TGTGCCAGCAGCCTAGGACAGGGGGCCTACGAGCAGTACTTC.

The CDR3 loop is CASSRTGDYNTGELFF. CDR3 in DNA: TGTGCCAGCAGCCGGACAGGGGACTATAACACCGGGGAGCTGTTTTTT. The J gene is TRBJ2-2, the V gene TRBV5-4, with 9 bases lining up with TRBD1. Germline CDR1 reads SGHNT; CDR2 reads YYREEE (reference sequence). The J segment lost 2 bases and the V segment lost 4 bases, leaving 6 bases of the junction unmatched. The CDR3 length is 16 residues.

This chain uses TRBV10-3 with TRBJ1-1; D is undetermined. Germline CDR1 is ENHRY and CDR2 is SYGVKD. The length of the CDR3 is 15 residues. Trimming removed 4 bases at V and 2 bases at J, with 14 bases between. In nucleotides, the CDR3 is TGTGCCATCAGTGCACTGAGCGGCGGAAACACTGAAGCTTTCTTT. Translated: CAISALSGGNTEAFF.

The gene calls are TRBV27 and TRBJ2-7, with D possibly matching TRBD2 (6 bases). CDR1 MNHEY and CDR2 SMNVEV come from the germline V gene (reference sequence). V gave up 5 bases and J gave up 5 bases, with 16 bases separating them. This CDR3 region has 14 residues. CDR3 coding DNA: TGTGCCAGCAGTCTCGGGCGCGGGGATCACGAGCAGTACTTC. Its translation is CASSLGRGDHEQYF.

This chain joins TRBV14 and TRBJ1-1; no firm D call. The CDR3 length is 17 residues. Trimming removed 4 bases at V and 0 bases at J, with 18 bases between. Germline V CDR1 and CDR2: SGHDN, FVKESK. CDR3 DNA sequence: TGTGCCAGCAGCCCGACACGACTATACAGCATGAACACTGAAGCTTTCTTT. Its protein is CASSPTRLYSMNTEAFF.

The chain carries TRBV10-3 and TRBJ2-2, with a weak D call TRBD2 (5 bases). The germline gives CDR1 ENHRY, CDR2 SYGVKD. This CDR3 spans 13 amino acids. The ends were cut back, 10 bases at V and 6 bases at J, with 15 bases in the middle. The CDR3 loop is CATSVQEAGELFF. The CDR3 DNA sequence: TGTGCCACCTCGGTCCAGGAGGCCGGGGAGCTGTTTTTT.

This chain uses TRBV28 with TRBJ2-5; TRBD2 agrees at 10 bases. Germline V gene lookup returns CDR1 MDHEN and CDR2 SYDVKM. This CDR3 comprises 16 residues. Trimming took 5 bases from V and 5 from J; bases not matched to a gene: 11. The CDR3 here is CASSRNPGLASETQYF. DNA of the CDR3: TGTGCCAGCAGTCGCAATCCGGGACTAGCGTCGGAGACCCAGTACTTC.

The V and J genes are TRBV19 and TRBJ2-2; D not resolved. Trimming stripped 5 bases from V and 5 bases from J, with 9 bases between. Germline V gene data show CDR1 as LNHDA and CDR2 as SQIVND (reference sequence). CDR3 length equals 13 residues. The CDR3 coding sequence is TGTGCCAGTAGTTTTAGAAGAACCGGGGAGCTGTTTTTT. It yields the protein CASSFRRTGELFF.

This rearrangement joins TRBV28 to TRBJ1-4; 8 bases align to TRBD1. Trimming at V came to 0 bases and at J to 11 bases, leaving 11 bases not matched to a gene. Germline V lookup: CDR1 MDHEN, CDR2 SYDVKM. The CDR3 loop spans 16 amino acids. The CDR3 DNA reads TGTGCCAGCAGTTTATGGGAGGGGACAGGCGAGGCGAAACTGTTTTTT. Its translation: CASSLWEGTGEAKLFF.

V usage is TRBV5-1 and J usage is TRBJ1-2, with 7 bases fitting TRBD1. V shed 4 bases, J shed 1 base, and the junction held 1 base outside the gene matches. Germline CDR1 reads SGHRS; CDR2 reads YFSETQ. The CDR3 sequence is 13 residues long. This chain's CDR3 is CASSRDSNYGYTF. As DNA, the CDR3 is TGCGCCAGCAGCCGGGACAGTAACTATGGCTACACCTTC.

This rearrangement joins TRBV7-9 to TRBJ2-7; 7 bases map to TRBD1. Germline trimming cut 5 bases from V and 0 bases from J; bases unmatched to any gene: 4. The germline CDR1 and CDR2 sequences are SEHNR and FQNEAQ (reference sequence). The CDR3 has 14 amino acids. The DNA for the CDR3 is TGTGCCAGCAGCCTTGGGACAGTCTCCTACGAGCAGTACTTC. The encoded protein is CASSLGTVSYEQYF.

This clone occurred once. The chain carries TRBV2 and TRBJ2-3; no firm D call. The length of the CDR3 is 13 residues. V was clipped by 7 bases and J by 1 base, with 9 bases between them. In germline, CDR1 is SNHLY, CDR2 FYNNEI. In DNA form, the CDR3 reads TGTGCCAGCATGGCGGTGCGCACAGATACGCAGTATTTT. Translating it yields CASMAVRTDTQYF. Complete variable domain (other parts from reference TRBV2 and TRBJ2-3): EPEVTQTPSHQVTQMGQEVILRCVPISNHLYFYWYRQILGQKVEFLVSFYNNEISEKSEIFDDQFSVERPDGSNFTLKIRSTKLEDSAMYFCASMAVRTDTQYFGPGTRLTVL.

This chain links TRBV29-1 with TRBJ2-5, with 7 positions matching TRBD1. Looked up from germline, CDR1 is SQVTM and CDR2 is ANQGSEA. The CDR3 extends over 12 amino acids. V shed 7 bases and J 1 base; nucleotides not matched to a gene: 3. For the CDR3, the DNA is TGCAGCGGCGGACAGGCCCAAGAGACCCAGTACTTC. Translating gives CSGGQAQETQYF.

The chain combines TRBV7-8 with TRBJ2-7; D may be TRBD2 (6 bases). The V and J ends lost 8 bases and 6 bases respectively, with 23 bases between them. The CDR3 extends over 15 amino acids. Germline V gene sequence: CDR1 SGHVS, CDR2 FQNEAQ. The CDR3 nucleotides are TGTGCCAGCTGCCTGATGGGAGGAGAAGGACTCGAGCAGTACTTC. This codes for CASCLMGGEGLEQYF.

The chain couples TRBV6-1 to TRBJ2-4; D not resolved. The CDR3 loop spans 14 amino acids. V was pared by 2 bases and J by 8 bases, with 13 bases between. CDR1 and CDR2 (germline): MNHNS, SASEGT. The CDR3 nucleotides read TGTGCCAGCAGTGAAAGCTACCCCCGGGACATTCAGTACTTC. As protein: CASSESYPRDIQYF.

V gene TRBV5-1 combines with J gene TRBJ2-5; D is undetermined. The CDR3 extends over 12 amino acids. V was pared by 4 bases and J by 4 bases, with 8 bases between. CDR1 is SGHRS and CDR2 is YFSETQ in the germline V gene. The CDR3 region has the DNA TGCGCCAGCAGCGCGCTCGGAGAGACCCAGTACTTC. It encodes CASSALGETQYF.

The chain links TRBV4-2 to TRBJ1-1, with a weak D call TRBD1 (6 bases). Germline V gene data show CDR1 as LGHNA and CDR2 as YNFKEQ. The ends were cut back, 3 bases at V and 3 bases at J, with 11 bases in the middle. The CDR3 spans 14 residues. This chain's CDR3 is CASSQTQGHTEAFF. In nucleotides, the CDR3 is TGTGCCAGCAGCCAGACTCAGGGGCACACTGAAGCTTTCTTT.

This sequence joins TRBV10-2 and TRBJ2-2; tentative D call: TRBD2 (5 bases). V was pared by 11 bases and J by 0 bases, with 13 bases between. Germline values: CDR1 WSHSY, CDR2 SAAADI. This CDR3 region has 14 residues. In DNA, the CDR3 is TGCGCCCTGAGAGGGAGCACGAACACCGGGGAGCTGTTTTTT. The encoded protein is CALRGSTNTGELFF.